Following are 25 T cell receptor beta chains from one sample sequenced in a study of long-term antiretroviral therapy in people with HIV. At the survey level, the v3.0 immunoSEQ assay was run. Measured with immunoSEQ multiplex PCR; TCRdb has only the in-frame clones, and not every one. The sample includes tens of thousands of clones, about 92% seen only once; the top ten take around 9.6%. The sample here was unsorted PBMCs, taken 7.6 years after starting antiretroviral therapy. These receptor sequences come from a woman between 35 and 50 years old with HIV.

This clone was picked up one time. The chain carries TRBV30 and TRBJ1-5; 7 bases line up with TRBD1. The ends lost 5 bases at V and 5 bases at J; junction bases unmatched: 3. The CDR3 length is 12 residues. Per germline, CDR1 GTSNPN and CDR2 SVGIG (reference sequence). The CDR3 sequence: CAWGDSYQPQHF. Written as DNA, the CDR3 is TGTGCCTGGGGGGACAGCTATCAGCCCCAGCATTTT.

For the CDR3, the DNA is TGTGCCAGCAGCGTCACCGGGACAGGGGACTACGAGCAGTACTTC. Its protein product is CASSVTGTGDYEQYF. V is TRBV9 and J is TRBJ2-7, with TRBD1 identical over 10 bases. The germline V gene encodes CDR1 SGDLS and CDR2 YYNGEE. There are 15 residues in the CDR3. With V trimmed by 2 bases and J by 3 bases, 5 bases remained unmatched. Complete variable domain (other parts from reference TRBV9 and TRBJ2-7): DSGVTQTPKHLITATGQRVTLRCSPRSGDLSVYWYQQSLDQGLQFLIQYYNGEERAKGNILERFSAQQFPDLHSELNLSSLELGDSALYFCASSVTGTGDYEQYFGPGTRLTVT.

The rearrangement uses TRBV7-2 and TRBJ2-7; no reliable D call. V gave up 1 base and J gave up 0 bases, with 10 bases separating them. This CDR3 has 15 amino acids. Germline CDR1 and CDR2: SGHTA and FQGNSA. DNA of the CDR3: TGTGCCAGCAGCTTAGAATACACCCGCTCCTACGAGCAGTACTTC. Amino acids: CASSLEYTRSYEQYF.

The rearrangement links TRBV2 to TRBJ2-6; 9 bases are a match to TRBD1. J lost 0 bases, V lost 7 bases, and 7 bases had no gene match. The CDR3 extends over 17 amino acids. Germline V CDR1 and CDR2: SNHLY, FYNNEI. The CDR3 DNA reads as TGTGCCAGCATCAGGACAGGGGCTTACTCTGGGGCCAACGTCCTGACTTTC. It codes for CASIRTGAYSGANVLTF. Full variable domain (rest looked up from reference TRBV2 and TRBJ2-6): EPEVTQTPSHQVTQMGQEVILRCVPISNHLYFYWYRQILGQKVEFLVSFYNNEISEKSEIFDDQFSVERPDGSNFTLKIRSTKLEDSAMYFCASIRTGAYSGANVLTFGAGSRLTVL.

In this sample, this clone turned up once. The chain is built from TRBV9 and TRBJ1-2; tentatively, D is TRBD1 (6 bases). The ends were cut back, 0 bases at V and 1 base at J, with 16 bases in the middle. CDR1 SGDLS and CDR2 YYNGEE come from the germline V gene. The CDR3 has 17 amino acids. The CDR3 is CASSVEPGSDSNYGYTF. The CDR3 nucleotides read TGTGCCAGCAGCGTAGAGCCCGGATCGGACAGTAACTATGGCTACACCTTC.

The V gene is TRBV10-3, the J gene TRBJ1-1; 7 positions agree with TRBD1. Germline CDR1 ENHRY, CDR2 SYGVKD. This CDR3 comprises 14 residues. The V segment lost 4 bases and the J segment 4 bases; nucleotides outside the gene matches: 6. DNA of the CDR3: TGTGCCATCAGTGCGGCAGGGGGGAGCACTGAAGCTTTCTTT. It specifies CAISAAGGSTEAFF.

This chain connects TRBV6-1 to TRBJ1-2; TRBD1 is a possible D gene (5 bases). V lost 0 bases and J 4 bases, leaving 18 bases between the germline ends. Germline V CDR1 and CDR2: MNHNS, SASEGT. CDR3 size: 17 residues. CDR3 amino acids: CASSEARTAHRSYGYTF. As DNA, the CDR3 is TGTGCCAGCAGTGAAGCGCGTACGGCGCACAGGAGCTATGGCTACACCTTC.

This chain uses TRBV5-1 with TRBJ1-1, with a weak D call TRBD1 (6 bases). Trimming removed 3 bases at V and 4 bases at J, with 13 bases between. This CDR3 region has 14 residues. From germline, CDR1 is SGHRS and CDR2 YFSETQ. The CDR3 sequence: CASSSQGFGTEAFF. In DNA form, the CDR3 reads TGCGCCAGCAGCTCGCAGGGGTTTGGCACTGAAGCTTTCTTT.

This clone was counted once. This chain uses TRBV7-9 with TRBJ2-7, with D unresolved. Trimming left V 2 bases short and J 1 base short, with 12 bases between. Germline V gene data show CDR1 as SEHNR and CDR2 as FQNEAQ (reference sequence). The CDR3 runs 15 residues. In DNA, the CDR3 is TGTGCCAGCAGCTTATTCCCCGGCCCTTCCTACGAGCAGTACTTC. Protein: CASSLFPGPSYEQYF.

The chain carries TRBV27 and TRBJ1-5, with D maybe TRBD1 (6 bases). The V end was cut by 4 bases, the J end by 2 bases, with 12 bases between. The CDR3 is 15 residues long. In germline, CDR1 is MNHEY, CDR2 SMNVEV (reference sequence). CDR3 in DNA: TGTGCCAGCAGTTATCGGGGGCTCGGCAATCAGCCCCAGCATTTT. Encoded protein: CASSYRGLGNQPQHF.

This clone was recorded once. V gene TRBV19 combines with J gene TRBJ1-1, with TRBD1 matching 8 bases. The CDR3 extends over 15 amino acids. Germline V CDR1 and CDR2: LNHDA, SQIVND (reference sequence). V lost 0 bases, J lost 6 bases, and 6 bases stayed unmatched. CDR3 bases: TGTGCCAGTAGTATAGAGGCAGGGGGCAGAGCTGAAGCTTTCTTT. Residues: CASSIEAGGRAEAFF. The full variable domain, completed using reference TRBV19 and TRBJ1-1, is DGGITQSPKYLFRKEGQNVTLSCEQNLNHDAMYWYRQDPGQGLRLIYYSQIVNDFQKGDIAEGYSVSREKKESFPLTVTSAQKNPTAFYLCASSIEAGGRAEAFFGQGTRLTVV.

The chain is built from TRBV27 and TRBJ1-1; no firm D call. CDR3 size: 13 residues. Germline CDR1 MNHEY, CDR2 SMNVEV (reference sequence). V was cut by 2 bases and J by 5 bases, with 9 bases left in between. For the CDR3, the DNA is TGTGCCAGCAGTTTACAGAAGGGTACTGAAGCTTTCTTT. As protein: CASSLQKGTEAFF.

This chain uses TRBV7-9 with TRBJ2-3; the D call may be TRBD1 or TRBD2 (5 bases each). The V end was cut by 2 bases, the J end by 5 bases, with 8 bases between. This CDR3 comprises 13 residues. CDR1 SEHNR and CDR2 FQNEAQ come from the germline V gene (reference sequence). CDR3 sequence: CASSLTGLDTQYF. As DNA, the CDR3 is TGTGCCAGCAGCTTAACGGGGCTAGATACGCAGTATTTT.

V is TRBV7-3 and J is TRBJ2-6; 9 bases align to TRBD1. The V gene end was trimmed by 5 bases and the J gene end by 3 bases; junction bases not matched to a gene: 17. The V gene's germline CDR1 is SGHTA and CDR2 FQGTGA. The CDR3 spans 20 residues. CDR3 sequence (DNA): TGTGCCAGCAGCGCCCAAAGCATCGGGACAGGGAGGAGTGGGGCCAACGTCCTGACTTTC. It codes for CASSAQSIGTGRSGANVLTF.

The chain links TRBV30 to TRBJ1-1; D unresolved. Trimming pared 0 bases from V and 5 bases from J, leaving 13 bases between. The germline gives CDR1 GTSNPN, CDR2 SVGIG (reference sequence). The CDR3 extends over 14 amino acids. The CDR3: CAWSVIRSITEAFF. Written as DNA, the CDR3 is TGTGCCTGGAGTGTAATAAGGAGTATTACTGAAGCTTTCTTT.

J is TRBJ2-1 and V is TRBV19, with 8 bases identical to TRBD1. Germline CDR1 LNHDA, CDR2 SQIVND (reference sequence). The V gene end was trimmed by 5 bases and the J gene end by 3 bases; junction bases not matched to a gene: 15. This CDR3 is 18 amino acids long. The chain's CDR3 is CASSPTPGQGGYYNEQFF. The CDR3, as DNA: TGTGCCAGTAGTCCAACTCCTGGACAGGGAGGTTACTACAATGAGCAGTTCTTC.

This clone was detected only once. The chain couples TRBV27 to TRBJ1-4; 10 bases align to TRBD1. V lost 4 bases to trimming and J lost 5 bases; unmatched junction nucleotides: 7. Germline V gene sequence: CDR1 MNHEY, CDR2 SMNVEV (reference sequence). The CDR3 is 16 amino acids. CDR3 sequence reads: CASSWTWTGGNEKLFF. CDR3 DNA: TGTGCCAGCAGTTGGACCTGGACAGGGGGGAATGAAAAACTGTTTTTT.

The rearrangement joins TRBV5-1 to TRBJ2-2; 7 bases line up with TRBD2. In germline, CDR1 is SGHRS, CDR2 YFSETQ. The CDR3 contains 14 residues. With V trimmed by 3 bases and J by 8 bases, 7 bases remained unmatched. The CDR3 region is CASSSTSTWGELFF. CDR3 nucleotides: TGCGCCAGCAGCTCGACTAGCACATGGGGGGAGCTGTTTTTT.

This chain joins TRBV5-4 and TRBJ2-7, with 7 bases lining up with TRBD1. V was pared by 4 bases and J by 0 bases, with 7 bases of the junction left unmatched. The V gene's germline CDR1 is SGHNT and CDR2 YYREEE (reference sequence). There are 15 residues in the CDR3. CDR3 DNA sequence: TGTGCCAGCAGCGTCTCAGGGGGTCACTCCTACGAGCAGTACTTC. Translated: CASSVSGGHSYEQYF.

The chain has TRBV14 and TRBJ2-3; D is ambiguous. The CDR3 runs 12 residues. V was shortened by 5 bases and J by 1 base, with 4 bases between the two germline ends. Per germline, CDR1 SGHDN and CDR2 FVKESK. As DNA, the CDR3 is TGTGCCAGCAGCTTCGGCACAGATACGCAGTATTTT. Its protein is CASSFGTDTQYF. The full variable domain, its missing parts supplied by reference TRBV14 and TRBJ2-3, is EAGVTQFPSHSVIEKGQTVTLRCDPISGHDNLYWYRRVMGKEIKFLLHFVKESKQDESGMPNNRFLAERTGGTYSTLKVQPAELEDSGVYFCASSFGTDTQYFGPGTRLTVL.

The rearrangement uses TRBV10-3 and TRBJ2-7; possible D gene TRBD2, 6 bases. With 0 bases removed from V and 0 bases from J, the gap between germline ends came to 12 bases. The CDR3 has 16 residues. The germline gives CDR1 ENHRY, CDR2 SYGVKD. The CDR3 sequence: CAISESGYGSSYEQYF. CDR3 DNA sequence: TGTGCCATCAGTGAGTCAGGCTACGGGAGCTCCTACGAGCAGTACTTC.

This clone was seen a single time. The rearrangement links TRBV19 to TRBJ1-2; TRBD1 might be the D (5 bases). V was shortened by 3 bases and J by 8 bases, with 19 bases between the two germline ends. The CDR3 is made up of 15 amino acids. The germline V gene has CDR1 LNHDA and CDR2 SQIVND (reference sequence). In DNA form, the CDR3 reads TGTGCCAGTAGTATCCCCGGGACGCCTGCCATCGGCTACACCTTC. Encoded protein: CASSIPGTPAIGYTF. Looking up the rest from reference TRBV19 and TRBJ1-2 gives the full variable domain: DGGITQSPKYLFRKEGQNVTLSCEQNLNHDAMYWYRQDPGQGLRLIYYSQIVNDFQKGDIAEGYSVSREKKESFPLTVTSAQKNPTAFYLCASSIPGTPAIGYTFGSGTRLTVV.

The V gene is TRBV11-2, the J gene TRBJ1-2, with 7 bases that match TRBD1. Germline V gene data show CDR1 as SGHAT and CDR2 as FQNNGV. Unmatched junction bases numbered 4, after V lost 4 bases and J lost 8 bases. The CDR3 is 12 residues long. The CDR3 loop is CASSYDRVGYTF. The DNA for the CDR3 is TGTGCCAGCAGCTACGACAGGGTCGGCTACACCTTC.

V gene TRBV7-2 combines with J gene TRBJ2-5, with 11 bases lining up with TRBD1. CDR1 SGHTA and CDR2 FQGNSA come from the germline V gene. Trimming cost V 5 bases and J 6 bases; bases outside gene matches: 8. The CDR3 has 15 residues. CDR3 nucleotide sequence: TGTGCCAGCAGCCAGGGACAGGGGGAAAGAAAGACCCAGTACTTC. It encodes CASSQGQGERKTQYF.

The chain employs TRBV2 and TRBJ2-7; D is ambiguous. Between the trimmed V and J ends, which lost 5 bases and 2 bases, there was a span of 7 bases. Germline CDR1 reads SNHLY; CDR2 reads FYNNEI. The CDR3 is 12 amino acids. CDR3 sequence (DNA): TGTGCCAGCAGTTCACAGACCTACGAGCAGTACTTC. Residues: CASSSQTYEQYF.